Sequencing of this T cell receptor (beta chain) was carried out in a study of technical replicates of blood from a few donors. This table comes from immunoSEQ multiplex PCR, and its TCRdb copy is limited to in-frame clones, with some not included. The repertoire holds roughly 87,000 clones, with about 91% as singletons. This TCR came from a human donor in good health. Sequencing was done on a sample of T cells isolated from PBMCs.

The CDR3 DNA sequence: TGTGCCAGCGATCAGGCCGGGATGGATAGTGAGCAGTTCTTC. Its translation: CASDQAGMDSEQFF. V usage is TRBV28 and J usage is TRBJ2-1, with D possibly matching TRBD2 (5 bases). V shed 8 bases and J shed 9 bases, with 20 bases lying between them. Germline V gene sequence: CDR1 MDHEN, CDR2 SYDVKM. CDR3 size: 14 residues.